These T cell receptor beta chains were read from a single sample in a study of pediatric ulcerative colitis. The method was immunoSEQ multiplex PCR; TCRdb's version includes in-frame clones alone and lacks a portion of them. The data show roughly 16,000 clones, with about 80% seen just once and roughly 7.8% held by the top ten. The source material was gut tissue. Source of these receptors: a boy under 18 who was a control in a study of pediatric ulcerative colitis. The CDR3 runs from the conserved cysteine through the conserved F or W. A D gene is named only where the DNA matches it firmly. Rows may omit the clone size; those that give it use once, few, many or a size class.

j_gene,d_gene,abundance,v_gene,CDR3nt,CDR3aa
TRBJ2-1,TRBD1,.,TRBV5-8,TGTGCCAGCAGCTTGCCTCCGGGACAGGGAGGTAGTGAGCAGTTCTTC,CASSLPPGQGGSEQFF
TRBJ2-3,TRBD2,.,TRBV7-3,TGTGCCAGCAGCTTAGTTTCTAGCGGGAGTAGCACAGATACGCAGTATTTT,CASSLVSSGSSTDTQYF
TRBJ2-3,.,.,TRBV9,TGTGCCAGCAGCGTATGGGCCTACTCCACAGATACGCAGTATTTT,CASSVWAYSTDTQYF
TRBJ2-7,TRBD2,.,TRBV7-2,TGTGCCAGCAGCGAGGAGCGGGGGCAAGATATCTACGAGCAGTACTTC,CASSEERGQDIYEQYF
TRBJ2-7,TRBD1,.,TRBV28,TGTGCCAGCACCGTAGTGGGGACAGGGACTAACGAGCAGTACTTC,CASTVVGTGTNEQYF
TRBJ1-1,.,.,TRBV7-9,TGTGCCAGCAGCCCAACTTGGGGGAACACTGAAGCTTTCTTT,CASSPTWGNTEAFF
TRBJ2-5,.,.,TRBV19,TGTGCCAGTAGTAGTGAAGGGTTGGAGACCCAGTACTTC,CASSSEGLETQYF
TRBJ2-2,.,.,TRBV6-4,TGTGCCAGCAGTGAAGAGGTTACCGGGGAGCTGTTTTTT,CASSEEVTGELFF
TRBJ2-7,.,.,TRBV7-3,TGTGCCAGCAGCTTATTTATGGGGGGACCCTACGAGCAGTACTTC,CASSLFMGGPYEQYF
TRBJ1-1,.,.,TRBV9,TGTGCCAGCAGCGTAGAAGAAGGAAGGAACACTGAAGCTTTCTTT,CASSVEEGRNTEAFF
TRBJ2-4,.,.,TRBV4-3,TGCGCCAGAAGGGACATTCAGTACTTC,CARRDIQYF
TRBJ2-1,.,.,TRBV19,TGTGCCAGTAGTATCGAGGACAGCTCTTTCTACAATGAGCAGTTCTTC,CASSIEDSSFYNEQFF
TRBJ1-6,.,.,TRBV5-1,TGCGCCAGCAGCTTCACCCGGCCGGGCGCGGATTCACCCCTCCACTTT,CASSFTRPGADSPLHF
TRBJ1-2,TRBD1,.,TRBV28,TGTGCCAGCAATAGGGCAGGGGGCTATGGCTACACCTTC,CASNRAGGYGYTF
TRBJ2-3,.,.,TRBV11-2,TGTGCCAGCAGCTTAGAGGCTGTGGGAGATACGCAGTATTTT,CASSLEAVGDTQYF
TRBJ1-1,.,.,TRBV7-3,TGTGCCAGCAGCTTAATGCCCAACACTGAAGCTTTCTTT,CASSLMPNTEAFF
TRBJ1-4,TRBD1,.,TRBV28,TGTGCCAGCAGTTTTAGGGGGCTCGGGGAAAAACTGTTTTTT,CASSFRGLGEKLFF
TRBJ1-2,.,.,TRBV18,TGTGCCAGCTCACCAAACAGGGCTGTGGACTATGGCTACACCTTC,CASSPNRAVDYGYTF
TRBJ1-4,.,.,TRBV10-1,TGCGCCAGCAGTGAAAAATCTGCGGAGGAAAAACTGTTTTTT,CASSEKSAEEKLFF
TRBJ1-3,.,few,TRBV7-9,TGTGCCAACGGACGGGGAAACACCATATATTTT,CANGRGNTIYF
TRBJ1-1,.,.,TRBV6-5,TGTGCCAGCAGTTACTCCCAGTGGGGGTACACTGAAGCTTTCTTT,CASSYSQWGYTEAFF
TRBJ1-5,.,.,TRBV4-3,TGCGCCAGCAGCCAAGATCTGCGGCAAATAGGGCAGCCCCAGCATTTT,CASSQDLRQIGQPQHF
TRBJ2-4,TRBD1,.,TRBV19,TGTGCCAGTAGTTTTACAGGGGTAGCCAAAAACATTCAGTACTTC,CASSFTGVAKNIQYF
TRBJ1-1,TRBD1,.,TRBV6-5,TGTGCCAGCAGGGCTGGAGACAGGGATTCCGGTGAAGCTTTCTTT,CASRAGDRDSGEAFF
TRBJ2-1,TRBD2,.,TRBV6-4,TGTGCCAGCAGTGAACCGGGACTAGCGGGACCCTACAATGAGCAGTTCTTC,CASSEPGLAGPYNEQFF
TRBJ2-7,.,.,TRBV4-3,TGCGCCAGCAGCCCGGGCAGGGCCTCCTACGAGCAGTACTTC,CASSPGRASYEQYF
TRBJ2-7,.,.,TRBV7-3,TGTGCCAGCAGCCCAGGAGGGACTGCTATCTACGAGCAGTACTTC,CASSPGGTAIYEQYF
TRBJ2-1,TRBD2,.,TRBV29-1,TGCAGCGTTGAAGATAATTGGGAGGGATACAATGAGCAGTTCTTC,CSVEDNWEGYNEQFF
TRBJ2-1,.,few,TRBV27,TGTGCCAGCAGCCCGCAGGGTTATGAGCAGTTCTTC,CASSPQGYEQFF
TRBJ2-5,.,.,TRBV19,TGTGCCAGTAGCCCCGAGGGTCAAGAGACCCAGTACTTC,CASSPEGQETQYF
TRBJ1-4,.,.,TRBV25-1,TGTGCCAGCGGTGGTGGGCCGAATGAAAAACTGTTTTTT,CASGGGPNEKLFF
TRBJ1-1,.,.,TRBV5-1,TGCGCCAGCAGCTTGGAGGCCGGGGACACTGAAGCTTTCTTT,CASSLEAGDTEAFF
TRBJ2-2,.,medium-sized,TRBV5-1,TGCGCCAGCAGCTTGGGGGAGATTAACACCGGGGAGCTGTTTTTT,CASSLGEINTGELFF
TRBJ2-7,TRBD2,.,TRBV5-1,TGCGCCAGCAGCCCAACTAGCGGAAACTACGAGCAGTACTTC,CASSPTSGNYEQYF
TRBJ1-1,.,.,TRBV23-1,TGCGCCAGCAGTCAAGACACAGGGCCGGACACTGAAGCTTTCTTT,CASSQDTGPDTEAFF
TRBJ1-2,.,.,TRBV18,TGTGCCAGCTCACCCGAACGGACCTATGGCTACACCTTC,CASSPERTYGYTF
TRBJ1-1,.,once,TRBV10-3,TGTGCCATCAGTGACCACCGAGGCGGTCAGAACACTGAAGCTTTCTTT,CAISDHRGGQNTEAFF
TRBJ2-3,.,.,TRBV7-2,TGTGCCAGCAGCTTTCAGGGGACAGATACGCAGTATTTT,CASSFQGTDTQYF
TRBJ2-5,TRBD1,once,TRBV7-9,TGTGCCAGCAGCTTAACAGGGGCGATTACCGAGACCCAGTACTTC,CASSLTGAITETQYF
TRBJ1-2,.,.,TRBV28,TGTGCCAGCAGTTTATGGGAAGGGCAAGAAGAGGTCGGCTACACCTTC,CASSLWEGQEEVGYTF
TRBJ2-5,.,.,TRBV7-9,TGTGCCAGCATTCCTAAAGTCGAAAGGCGGGCGGTGATCCAGTACTTC,CASIPKVERRAVIQYF
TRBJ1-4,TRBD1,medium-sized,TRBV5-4,TGTGCCAGCAGCTCTAAACAGGGGTACGGTGAAAAACTGTTTTTT,CASSSKQGYGEKLFF
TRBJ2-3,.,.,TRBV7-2,TGTGCCAGCAGCCCGGAGCGGATTAGCACAGATACGCAGTATTTT,CASSPERISTDTQYF
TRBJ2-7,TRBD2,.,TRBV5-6,TGTGCCAGCAGCCCGGGACTAGCGCCGACCTACGAGCAGTACTTC,CASSPGLAPTYEQYF
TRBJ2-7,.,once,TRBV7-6,TGTGCCAGCAGCTTAGATCAGGCTATAGCCTACGAGCAGTACTTC,CASSLDQAIAYEQYF
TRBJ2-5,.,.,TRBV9,TGTGCCAGCAGCGTAGAATTGAATGGTTGGGAGACCCAGTACTTC,CASSVELNGWETQYF
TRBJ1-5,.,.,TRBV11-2,TGTGCCAGCAGCTTAGATGCGACGGCACAGCCCCAGCATTTT,CASSLDATAQPQHF
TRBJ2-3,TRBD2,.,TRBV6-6,TGTGCCAGCAAAAAGACTAGCGGGGTTACAGATACGCAGTATTTT,CASKKTSGVTDTQYF
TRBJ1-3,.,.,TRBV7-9,TGTGTCGGGACCCGGGATCCCTCTGGAAACACCATATATTTT,CVGTRDPSGNTIYF
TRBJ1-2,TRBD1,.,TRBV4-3,TGCGCCAGCAGCCAAGACCACGACAGGGGCTCTGGCTACACCTTC,CASSQDHDRGSGYTF
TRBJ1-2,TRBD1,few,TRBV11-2,TGTGCCAGCAGCCCTGACAGGGCGCCTGGCTACACCTTC,CASSPDRAPGYTF
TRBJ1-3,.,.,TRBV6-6,TGTGCCAGCAGTAGTACGGCCCCTGGGGGTGGAAACACCATATATTTT,CASSSTAPGGGNTIYF
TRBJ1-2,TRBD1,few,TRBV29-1,TGCAGCGCTGGACAGGGGGCTCGCTACACCTTC,CSAGQGARYTF
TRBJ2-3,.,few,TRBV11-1,TGTGCCAGCAGCTTAGGGGGGGGCGCAGATACGCAGTATTTT,CASSLGGGADTQYF
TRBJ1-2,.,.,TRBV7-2,TGTGCCAGCAGCTCAGGGGTTGGTTATGGCTACACCTTC,CASSSGVGYGYTF
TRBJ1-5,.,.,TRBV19,TGTGCCAGTAGTATAGTCGGGGGGGATCAGCCCCAGCATTTT,CASSIVGGDQPQHF
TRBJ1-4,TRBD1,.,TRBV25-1,TGTGCCAGCAGTGAATATCAGGGGGCGGGTGAAAAACTGTTTTTT,CASSEYQGAGEKLFF
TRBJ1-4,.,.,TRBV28,TGTGCCAGCAGTTTATACAGCAATAATGAAAAACTGTTTTTT,CASSLYSNNEKLFF
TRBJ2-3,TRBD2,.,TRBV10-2,TGCGCCAGCAGAGGACTAGCGGGGGTATCAGATACGCAGTATTTT,CASRGLAGVSDTQYF